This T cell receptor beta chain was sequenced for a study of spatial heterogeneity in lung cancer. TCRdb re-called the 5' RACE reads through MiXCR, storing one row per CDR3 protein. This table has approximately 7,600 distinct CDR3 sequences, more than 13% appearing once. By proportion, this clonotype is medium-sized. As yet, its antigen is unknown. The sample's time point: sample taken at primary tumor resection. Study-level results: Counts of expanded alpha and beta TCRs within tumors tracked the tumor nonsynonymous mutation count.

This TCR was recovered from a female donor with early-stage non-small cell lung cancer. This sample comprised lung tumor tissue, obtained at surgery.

In DNA form, the CDR3 reads TGTGCCAGCAGCTTTCTACTACTAGCGGGGGGGCATAATGAGCAGTTCTTC. It codes for CASSFLLLAGGHNEQFF. V usage is TRBV11-2 and J usage is TRBJ2-1; TRBD2 agrees at 13 bases. The J segment lost 7 bases and the V segment lost 3 bases, leaving 9 bases of the junction unmatched. The CDR3 sequence is 17 residues long. Looked up from germline, CDR1 is SGHAT and CDR2 is FQNNGV.